These T cell receptor beta chains were read from a single sample in a study of graft-versus-host responses after intestinal transplantation. Only in-frame clones appear in the TCRdb table, and some are missing; sequencing was by immunoSEQ multiplex PCR. Of more than 10,000 clones listed, approximately 80% are singletons. This specimen consisted of PBMCs, obtained roughly 490 days after intestinal transplant. These receptors were taken from a human patient who received an intestinal transplant, so some T cells may come from the graft donor. The CDR3 runs from the conserved cysteine through the conserved F or W. Each record gives: D gene, J gene, V gene, clone size, CDR3 DNA, CDR3 protein. The D gene is left open where the match is weak. The size field is filled for only some rows; it gives once, few, many or a size class.

d_gene: TRBD1
j_gene: TRBJ1-2
v_gene: TRBV7-2
abundance: NA
CDR3nt: TGTGCCAGCAGCTTAATCGGGCGGCCACAGGGGGCGGATGGCTACACCTTC
CDR3aa: CASSLIGRPQGADGYTF

d_gene: NA
j_gene: TRBJ1-2
v_gene: TRBV1
abundance: NA
CDR3nt: TGCACCAGCAGCCTTACCCCGGGACAGGGGATTGCTGAGGGTGGCTACACCTTC
CDR3aa: CTSSLTPGQGIAEGGYTF

d_gene: TRBD2
j_gene: TRBJ2-5
v_gene: TRBV13
abundance: once
CDR3nt: TGTGCCAGTTCCGGGACAACCATTTCAGCGGGGGAGTTGGGGCACTACCAAGAGACCCAGTACTTC
CDR3aa: CASSGTTISAGELGHYQETQYF

d_gene: NA
j_gene: TRBJ1-1
v_gene: TRBV5-8
abundance: once
CDR3nt: TGTGCCAGCAGCTTCGACAGGAACACTGAAGCTTTCTTT
CDR3aa: CASSFDRNTEAFF

d_gene: NA
j_gene: TRBJ1-1
v_gene: TRBV6-1
abundance: NA
CDR3nt: TGTGCCAGCAGTGAAGCGTTGGGACGTCCGAACACTGAAGCTTTCTTT
CDR3aa: CASSEALGRPNTEAFF

d_gene: NA
j_gene: TRBJ1-4
v_gene: TRBV28
abundance: NA
CDR3nt: TGTGCCAGCAGTTTGACAGTTCATGAAAAACTGTTTTTT
CDR3aa: CASSLTVHEKLFF

d_gene: NA
j_gene: TRBJ2-1
v_gene: TRBV7-3
abundance: NA
CDR3nt: TGTGCCAGCAGTCTTTACACGGATGAGCAGTTCTTC
CDR3aa: CASSLYTDEQFF

d_gene: NA
j_gene: TRBJ2-1
v_gene: TRBV19
abundance: NA
CDR3nt: TGTGCCAGTAGTATTAGGGTTGAGCAGTTCTTC
CDR3aa: CASSIRVEQFF

d_gene: NA
j_gene: TRBJ1-4
v_gene: TRBV2
abundance: NA
CDR3nt: TGTGCCAGCAGTGACGGGGGCCCTAATGAAAAACTGTTTTTT
CDR3aa: CASSDGGPNEKLFF

d_gene: NA
j_gene: TRBJ2-1
v_gene: TRBV7-9
abundance: NA
CDR3nt: TGTGCCAGCAGACAAGAACCAAGGGGCTGGGATCTTTGTGAGCAGTTCTTC
CDR3aa: CASRQEPRGWDLCEQFF

d_gene: TRBD1
j_gene: TRBJ2-7
v_gene: TRBV6-1
abundance: few
CDR3nt: TGTGCCAGCAGTGAAACCGGGACAGGGGCTGGCGAGCAGTACTTC
CDR3aa: CASSETGTGAGEQYF

d_gene: NA
j_gene: TRBJ2-2
v_gene: TRBV2
abundance: NA
CDR3nt: TGTGCCAGCAGCGCGGGACAGTCGAACACCGGGGAGCTGTTTTTT
CDR3aa: CASSAGQSNTGELFF

d_gene: NA
j_gene: TRBJ1-2
v_gene: TRBV6-5
abundance: NA
CDR3nt: TGTGCCAGCAGTTCGACAGTAACCCTCAGCTATGGCTACACCTTC
CDR3aa: CASSSTVTLSYGYTF

d_gene: NA
j_gene: TRBJ1-2
v_gene: TRBV19
abundance: NA
CDR3nt: TGTGCCAGTAGTCCCCGGAGCGGGACTGGCTACACCTTC
CDR3aa: CASSPRSGTGYTF

d_gene: NA
j_gene: TRBJ1-3
v_gene: TRBV19
abundance: NA
CDR3nt: TGTGCCAGTAGCCACGACAACTCTGGAAACACCATATATTTT
CDR3aa: CASSHDNSGNTIYF

d_gene: NA
j_gene: TRBJ1-5
v_gene: TRBV2
abundance: few
CDR3nt: TGTGCCAGCAGACAGAGGAATCAGCCCCAGCATTTT
CDR3aa: CASRQRNQPQHF

d_gene: NA
j_gene: TRBJ1-1
v_gene: TRBV7-9
abundance: NA
CDR3nt: TGTGCCAGCAGCCCCGACAGGTGGGACACTGAAGCTTTCTTT
CDR3aa: CASSPDRWDTEAFF

d_gene: NA
j_gene: TRBJ2-7
v_gene: TRBV5-4
abundance: once
CDR3nt: TGTGCCAGCAGCTTGTTTGGGGGACTGATCTACGAGCAGTACTTC
CDR3aa: CASSLFGGLIYEQYF

d_gene: NA
j_gene: TRBJ2-7
v_gene: TRBV2
abundance: NA
CDR3nt: TGTGCCAGCAGTGGTACAGGGCGAGGGTCCTACGAGCAGTACTTC
CDR3aa: CASSGTGRGSYEQYF

d_gene: NA
j_gene: TRBJ1-1
v_gene: TRBV11-2
abundance: NA
CDR3nt: TGTGCCAGCAGCTTATATAGCCCAGGGTGGGTCACTGAAGCTTTCTTT
CDR3aa: CASSLYSPGWVTEAFF

d_gene: NA
j_gene: TRBJ2-7
v_gene: TRBV5-1
abundance: NA
CDR3nt: TGCGCCAGCAGCCCGGACCAGGGCCTCTCCTACGAGCAGTACTTC
CDR3aa: CASSPDQGLSYEQYF

d_gene: NA
j_gene: TRBJ1-2
v_gene: TRBV18
abundance: NA
CDR3nt: TGTGCCAGCTCACCATCGGGCGCCCGTAGCTATGGCTACACCTTC
CDR3aa: CASSPSGARSYGYTF

d_gene: TRBD1
j_gene: TRBJ1-1
v_gene: TRBV5-4
abundance: NA
CDR3nt: TGTGCCAGCAGCTTGCAGGGGGCCAGGCGTGCTGAAGCTTTCTTT
CDR3aa: CASSLQGARRAEAFF

d_gene: TRBD1
j_gene: TRBJ2-1
v_gene: TRBV6-5
abundance: NA
CDR3nt: TGTGCCAGCAGCCGACAGGGGGGAGACAATGAGCAGTTCTTC
CDR3aa: CASSRQGGDNEQFF

d_gene: NA
j_gene: TRBJ2-7
v_gene: TRBV18
abundance: once
CDR3nt: TGTGCCAGCTCGGAGGGACCCTACGAGCAGTACTTC
CDR3aa: CASSEGPYEQYF

d_gene: NA
j_gene: TRBJ1-2
v_gene: TRBV27
abundance: NA
CDR3nt: TGTGCCAGCAGCCCGGATGGGGCTAACTATGGCTACACCTTC
CDR3aa: CASSPDGANYGYTF

d_gene: TRBD2
j_gene: TRBJ2-7
v_gene: TRBV27
abundance: NA
CDR3nt: TGTGCCAGCAGTTTTCTAGCTAGCGGAACCTACGAGCAGTACTTC
CDR3aa: CASSFLASGTYEQYF

d_gene: NA
j_gene: TRBJ2-5
v_gene: TRBV5-4
abundance: NA
CDR3nt: TGTGCCAGCAGCTTCGGAGGGCCCGGGGAGACCCAGTACTTC
CDR3aa: CASSFGGPGETQYF

d_gene: NA
j_gene: TRBJ1-6
v_gene: TRBV6-5
abundance: once
CDR3nt: TGTGCCAGCAGGCGCGGGCCCCATTCACCCCTCCACTTT
CDR3aa: CASRRGPHSPLHF

d_gene: NA
j_gene: TRBJ2-3
v_gene: TRBV6-4
abundance: NA
CDR3nt: TGTGCCAGCAGTTTGACAGCTAGCACAGATACGCAGTATTTT
CDR3aa: CASSLTASTDTQYF

d_gene: NA
j_gene: TRBJ1-1
v_gene: TRBV5-1
abundance: NA
CDR3nt: TGCGCCAGCAGCACGGGAGCTACCGTCACTGAAGCTTTCTTT
CDR3aa: CASSTGATVTEAFF

d_gene: NA
j_gene: TRBJ1-4
v_gene: TRBV10-3
abundance: NA
CDR3nt: TGTGCCATCAGTGACCCGACGGTGAGTGATGAAAAACTGTTTTTT
CDR3aa: CAISDPTVSDEKLFF

d_gene: NA
j_gene: TRBJ2-1
v_gene: TRBV6-4
abundance: NA
CDR3nt: TGTGCCAGCAGTGACAGGAGCGGGTCCTACAATGAGCAGTTCTTC
CDR3aa: CASSDRSGSYNEQFF

d_gene: NA
j_gene: TRBJ2-2
v_gene: TRBV5-4
abundance: NA
CDR3nt: TGTGCCAGCAGCTTGGGAGGGGGAGGTGTAACCGGGGAGCTGTTTTTT
CDR3aa: CASSLGGGGVTGELFF

d_gene: NA
j_gene: TRBJ1-5
v_gene: TRBV4-2
abundance: NA
CDR3nt: TGTGCCAGCAGCCACCGGGGGTCTGGGCCCCAGCATTTT
CDR3aa: CASSHRGSGPQHF

d_gene: NA
j_gene: TRBJ2-3
v_gene: TRBV6-4
abundance: NA
CDR3nt: TGTGCCAGCAGCAGATCCCCCACAGATACGCAGTATTTT
CDR3aa: CASSRSPTDTQYF

d_gene: TRBD2
j_gene: TRBJ2-2
v_gene: TRBV4-1
abundance: NA
CDR3nt: TGCGCCAGCAGTACCCTCGGACTAGCGGGAGTAGGAGGGGAGCTGTTTTTT
CDR3aa: CASSTLGLAGVGGELFF

d_gene: TRBD2
j_gene: TRBJ2-7
v_gene: TRBV7-2
abundance: once
CDR3nt: TGTGCCAGCAGCTTGGACCTAGCGGGAGTAATCTACGAGCAGTACTTC
CDR3aa: CASSLDLAGVIYEQYF

d_gene: TRBD2
j_gene: TRBJ2-3
v_gene: TRBV5-1
abundance: NA
CDR3nt: TGCGCCAGCAGCTTGGATAGTAGCGGGAGGGCAGATACGCAGTATTTT
CDR3aa: CASSLDSSGRADTQYF

d_gene: NA
j_gene: TRBJ1-1
v_gene: TRBV6-4
abundance: NA
CDR3nt: TGTGCCAGCAGTGACTCGAGTCGCCAGGAAGCTTTCTTT
CDR3aa: CASSDSSRQEAFF

d_gene: NA
j_gene: TRBJ1-2
v_gene: TRBV28
abundance: once
CDR3nt: TGTGCCAGCAGCGACTATGGCTACACCTTC
CDR3aa: CASSDYGYTF

d_gene: NA
j_gene: TRBJ1-6
v_gene: TRBV27
abundance: NA
CDR3nt: TGTGCCAGCAGTTCACAGGGCGAGAGTTCACCCCTCCACTTT
CDR3aa: CASSSQGESSPLHF

d_gene: TRBD1
j_gene: TRBJ2-7
v_gene: TRBV11-1
abundance: few
CDR3nt: TGTGCCAGCAGCCTCACCGGGACAGGGGCAGGCGAGCAGTACTTC
CDR3aa: CASSLTGTGAGEQYF

d_gene: TRBD2
j_gene: TRBJ2-1
v_gene: TRBV6-4
abundance: NA
CDR3nt: TGTGCCAGCAGCGACTCGGGGGGGAAGGGCTACAATGAGCAGTTCTTC
CDR3aa: CASSDSGGKGYNEQFF

d_gene: NA
j_gene: TRBJ2-2
v_gene: TRBV25-1
abundance: NA
CDR3nt: TGTGCCAGCAGTGATGGGGTATCGGACACCGGGGAGCTGTTTTTT
CDR3aa: CASSDGVSDTGELFF

d_gene: NA
j_gene: TRBJ2-7
v_gene: TRBV6-1
abundance: NA
CDR3nt: TGTGCCAGCAGTGAAGTGGCAGGGGCCTCCTACGAGCAGTACTTC
CDR3aa: CASSEVAGASYEQYF

d_gene: NA
j_gene: TRBJ2-7
v_gene: TRBV6-5
abundance: NA
CDR3nt: TGTGCCAGCAGTTACGGGGTAGGGGCCTACGAGCAGTACTTC
CDR3aa: CASSYGVGAYEQYF

d_gene: TRBD1
j_gene: TRBJ2-2
v_gene: TRBV28
abundance: NA
CDR3nt: TGTGCCAGCAGTTTTGACAGGGGGCATTACACCGGGGAGCTGTTTTTT
CDR3aa: CASSFDRGHYTGELFF

d_gene: NA
j_gene: TRBJ1-4
v_gene: TRBV6-1
abundance: NA
CDR3nt: TGTGCCAGCAGTGAATGGGGGGATTGGAGCGGTAATGAAAAACTGTTTTTT
CDR3aa: CASSEWGDWSGNEKLFF

d_gene: TRBD2
j_gene: TRBJ2-7
v_gene: TRBV11-2
abundance: few
CDR3nt: TGTGCCAGCAGCCCCGAGGGGGTAGCGGGGTCCTACGAGCAGTACTTC
CDR3aa: CASSPEGVAGSYEQYF

d_gene: NA
j_gene: TRBJ2-1
v_gene: TRBV9
abundance: NA
CDR3nt: TGTGCCAGCAGCCCCTGGGACTCCAACAATGAGCAGTTCTTC
CDR3aa: CASSPWDSNNEQFF

d_gene: NA
j_gene: TRBJ1-5
v_gene: TRBV5-8
abundance: NA
CDR3nt: TGTGCCAGCAGCTTAGGGGAAAATCAGCCCCAGCATTTT
CDR3aa: CASSLGENQPQHF

d_gene: TRBD2
j_gene: TRBJ2-1
v_gene: TRBV9
abundance: NA
CDR3nt: TGTGCCAGCAGCGTATGGCCTAGCGGGAGCTCCTACAATGAGCAGTTCTTC
CDR3aa: CASSVWPSGSSYNEQFF

d_gene: NA
j_gene: TRBJ2-7
v_gene: TRBV7-9
abundance: NA
CDR3nt: TGTGCCAGCAGCTTAGATCCCTCCTACGAGCAGTACTTC
CDR3aa: CASSLDPSYEQYF

d_gene: TRBD1
j_gene: TRBJ2-6
v_gene: TRBV13
abundance: NA
CDR3nt: TGTGCCAGCAGCTTAGCAATGCGGCCCCCCCCCGGCAGGGGGCCCTCTGGGGCCAACGTCCTGACTTTC
CDR3aa: CASSLAMRPPPGRGPSGANVLTF